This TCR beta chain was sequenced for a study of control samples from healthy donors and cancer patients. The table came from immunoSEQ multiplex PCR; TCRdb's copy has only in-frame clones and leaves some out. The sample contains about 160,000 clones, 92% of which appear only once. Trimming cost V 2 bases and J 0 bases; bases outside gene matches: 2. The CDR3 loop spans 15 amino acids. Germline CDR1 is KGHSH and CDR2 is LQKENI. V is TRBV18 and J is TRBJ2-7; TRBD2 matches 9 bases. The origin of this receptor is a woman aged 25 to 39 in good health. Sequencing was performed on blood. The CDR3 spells CASSPEAGGSYEQYF. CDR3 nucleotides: TGTGCCAGCTCACCAGAAGCGGGAGGCTCCTACGAGCAGTACTTC.